The 19 T cell receptor beta chains below were found in one sample sequenced in a study of blood T cell repertoires in COVID-19. Here immunoSEQ multiplex PCR was the method, and the copy in TCRdb shows in-frame clones only, minus some. The sample has about 63,000 clones; around four fifths are singletons. Sequencing was performed on peripheral blood. These receptor sequences come from a human donor in a cohort sampled during active COVID-19.

This chain uses TRBV13 with TRBJ2-4, with 9 bases lining up with TRBD1. The germline CDR1 and CDR2 sequences are PRHDT and FYEKMQ (reference sequence). Trimming took 2 bases from V and 7 from J; bases not matched to a gene: 15. There are 18 residues in the CDR3. Here the CDR3 reads CASSLTGSVDRGRNIQYF. For the CDR3, the DNA is TGTGCCAGCAGCTTAACCGGATCGGTAGACAGGGGGAGGAACATTCAGTACTTC.

The chain joins TRBV2 to TRBJ1-1; possibly TRBD1 for D (5 bases). Germline CDR1 reads SNHLY; CDR2 reads FYNNEI. The CDR3 has 13 residues. Trimming stripped 7 bases from V and 0 bases from J, with 9 bases between. The DNA for the CDR3 is TGTGCCAGCATGGCAGGGATGAACACTGAAGCTTTCTTT. Its translation: CASMAGMNTEAFF.

This chain uses TRBV5-1 with TRBJ2-1; a possible D gene is TRBD1 (6 bases). Trimming shortened V by 5 bases and J by 3 bases, and 12 bases separated the two germline ends. CDR3 length: 14 residues. Germline CDR1 SGHRS, CDR2 YFSETQ. The CDR3 loop reads CASRVTGHYNEQFF. In nucleotides, the CDR3 is TGCGCCAGCAGAGTAACGGGACACTACAATGAGCAGTTCTTC.

The table lists this clone with a count of one. The V gene is TRBV6-5, the J gene TRBJ2-3; no reliable D call. The CDR3 covers 13 residues. Deletions cut 9 bases from V and 3 bases from J, with 13 bases between. Germline CDR1 is MNHEY and CDR2 is SVGAGI. CDR3 coding DNA: TGTGCCAGTGCAAACTCACGTACAGATACGCAGTATTTT. It yields the protein CASANSRTDTQYF.

The chain links TRBV2 to TRBJ1-1, with D maybe TRBD1 (6 bases). V shed 2 bases and J shed 3 bases, with 13 bases lying between them. The germline gives CDR1 SNHLY, CDR2 FYNNEI. The CDR3 consists of 15 residues. CDR3 amino acids: CASSELGRGDTEAFF. CDR3 DNA sequence: TGTGCCAGCAGTGAACTCGGGAGGGGGGACACTGAAGCTTTCTTT.

This sequence joins TRBV28 and TRBJ1-1; D uncertain. The V and J ends lost 4 bases and 1 base respectively, with 13 bases between them. The CDR3 has 15 amino acids. Germline lookup yields CDR1 MDHEN and CDR2 SYDVKM. This CDR3 is CASSYSAPPNTEAFF. For the CDR3, the DNA is TGTGCCAGCAGTTACTCCGCCCCTCCGAACACTGAAGCTTTCTTT.

The chain combines TRBV18 with TRBJ1-1, with 7 bases matching TRBD1. This CDR3 has 16 amino acids. Trimming cost V 5 bases and J 6 bases; bases outside gene matches: 15. Germline CDR1 is KGHSH and CDR2 is LQKENI. The CDR3 spells CASSTLKTGSLAEAFF. For the CDR3, the DNA is TGTGCCAGCTCAACTTTGAAGACAGGGAGTCTGGCTGAAGCTTTCTTT. Variable domain in full (rest from reference TRBV18 and TRBJ1-1): NAGVMQNPRHLVRRRGQEARLRCSPMKGHSHVYWYRQLPEEGLKFMVYLQKENIIDESGMPKERFSAEFPKEGPSILRIQQVVRGDSAAYFCASSTLKTGSLAEAFFGQGTRLTVV.

J is TRBJ1-6 and V is TRBV5-6; 7 positions agree with TRBD1. Trimming took 1 base from V and 6 from J; bases not matched to a gene: 4. This CDR3 is built from 15 residues. From germline, CDR1 is SGHDT and CDR2 YYEEEE. CDR3: CASSLPGGRNSPLHF. DNA of the CDR3: TGTGCCAGCAGCTTGCCAGGGGGTCGTAATTCACCCCTCCACTTT.

The V gene is TRBV4-2, the J gene TRBJ2-7; D is possibly TRBD1 (5 bases). Trimming removed 2 bases at V and 3 bases at J, with 8 bases between. CDR3 length equals 13 residues. Germline V gene sequence: CDR1 LGHNA, CDR2 YNFKEQ. The CDR3 DNA sequence: TGTGCCAGCAGCCAAAGGGGTGGCTACGAGCAGTACTTC. This translates into CASSQRGGYEQYF.

The chain's CDR3 is CASSPGQAYSGANVLTF. The CDR3 region has the DNA TGTGCCAGCAGTCCGGGACAGGCCTACTCTGGGGCCAACGTCCTGACTTTC. This chain links TRBV6-6 with TRBJ2-6, with 8 nucleotides matching TRBD1. Germline V gene sequence: CDR1 MNHNY, CDR2 SVGAGI (reference sequence). The CDR3 consists of 17 residues. V shed 5 bases and J 0 bases; nucleotides not matched to a gene: 6.

Points on this clone: The junction differs from germline at one of its ends, possibly a read error. The chain employs TRBV5-1 and TRBJ2-1, with unresolved D. CDR1 and CDR2 from the germline V gene are SGHRS and YFSETQ. There are 11 residues in the CDR3. In DNA form, the CDR3 reads TGCGCCAGCACCTTGTCGGATGAGCAGTTCTTC. Translation gives CASTLSDEQFF.

The gene calls are TRBV15 and TRBJ2-1; TRBD2 matches at 10 bases. The CDR3 runs 18 residues. Trimming took 0 bases from V and 5 from J; bases not matched to a gene: 10. Germline CDR1 reads LNHNV; CDR2 reads YYDKDF (reference sequence). CDR3 loop: CATSRDRVLAGVDNEQFF. As DNA, the CDR3 is TGTGCCACCAGCAGAGATAGGGTGCTAGCGGGGGTTGACAATGAGCAGTTCTTC.

The chain has TRBV12-3 or TRBV12-4 and TRBJ1-1; D possibly corresponds to TRBD1 (6 bases). The CDR3 is made up of 13 amino acids. V lost 3 bases and J 4 bases, leaving 9 bases between the germline ends. This CDR3 reads CASSFGQSTEAFF. CDR3 bases: TGTGCCAGCAGTTTCGGACAGAGCACTGAAGCTTTCTTT.

This chain connects TRBV9 to TRBJ1-1; no clear D. The CDR3 has 14 residues. In germline, CDR1 is SGDLS, CDR2 YYNGEE. V was shortened by 4 bases and J by 3 bases, with 13 bases between the two germline ends. The CDR3 protein is CASSPHPRDTEAFF. As DNA, the CDR3 is TGTGCCAGCAGCCCCCACCCACGAGACACTGAAGCTTTCTTT.

V usage is TRBV28 and J usage is TRBJ1-2; a possible D gene is TRBD1 (6 bases). Germline CDR1 is MDHEN and CDR2 is SYDVKM. V gave up 4 bases and J gave up 7 bases, with 25 bases separating them. CDR3 length equals 17 residues. In DNA, the CDR3 is TGTGCCAGCAGTTCCGTCCCCTTGACAGGCACCCACTCTGGCTACACCTTC. Its protein product is CASSSVPLTGTHSGYTF.

This clone was observed a few times. In DNA, the CDR3 is TGTGCCAGCTCACCGACAGGGATGAACACTGAAGCTTTCTTT. Its protein is CASSPTGMNTEAFF. This rearrangement joins TRBV18 to TRBJ1-1, with 7 bases lining up with TRBD1. The ends lost 3 bases at V and 0 bases at J; junction bases unmatched: 1. The CDR3 sequence is 14 residues long. The germline V gene has CDR1 KGHSH and CDR2 LQKENI.

This clone was seen only once. V usage is TRBV11-2 and J usage is TRBJ2-1, with D perhaps matching TRBD2 (6 bases). Germline lookup yields CDR1 SGHAT and CDR2 FQNNGV. The CDR3 loop spans 12 amino acids. Trimming took off 6 bases at V and 9 bases at J, with 12 bases between the two ends. This chain's CDR3 is CASRMTSIEQFF. The CDR3 DNA reads TGTGCCAGCAGGATGACTAGTATTGAGCAGTTCTTC.

V gene TRBV6-2 or TRBV6-3 combines with J gene TRBJ2-7; D perhaps matches TRBD2 (6 bases). The ends were cut back, 5 bases at V and 0 bases at J, with 8 bases in the middle. CDR1 and CDR2 from the germline V gene are MNHEY and SVGEGT. The CDR3 spans 13 residues. The CDR3, as DNA: TGTGCCAGCAGTGACGGGAGCTCCTACGAGCAGTACTTC. This sequence encodes CASSDGSSYEQYF.

The chain employs TRBV6-6 and TRBJ2-7, with D hard to call. This CDR3 has 12 amino acids. Trimming left V 0 bases short and J 5 bases short, with 5 bases between. Germline CDR1 MNHNY, CDR2 SVGAGI (reference sequence). The CDR3 loop is CASSYSSDEQYF. The CDR3, as DNA: TGTGCCAGCAGTTACTCGTCTGACGAGCAGTACTTC.